One and the same sample provided the 11 T cell receptor beta chains below, sequenced in a study of T cell repertoires in cytomegalovirus infection. TCRdb passed the reads through MiXCR, listing each CDR3 protein once. The sample contains 200,000 to 300,000 distinct CDR3 sequences, approximately 10% of which appear only once. Sample: PBMCs. Receptor source: a human donor in good health (CMV status not recorded). Some clones in this sample may be carry-over from other donors' samples.

In its sample, this clonotype was seen many times. The chain joins TRBV5-6 to TRBJ2-1, with 11 bases aligning to TRBD2. Germline V gene data show CDR1 as SGHDT and CDR2 as YYEEEE. Trimming took 0 bases from V and 8 from J; bases not matched to a gene: 13. The length of the CDR3 is 18 residues. CDR3 protein: CASSLVSSGRIVGDEQFF. The CDR3 DNA reads TGTGCCAGCAGCTTGGTGTCTAGCGGGAGGATTGTGGGAGATGAGCAGTTCTTC.

The chain is built from TRBV20-1 and TRBJ2-1; possible D gene TRBD2, 5 bases. The CDR3 spans 13 residues. CDR1 and CDR2 from the germline V gene are DFQATT and SNEGSKA (reference sequence). V was clipped by 1 base and J by 8 bases, with 12 bases between them. Here the CDR3 reads CSARGTFSHEQFF. The CDR3 bases are TGCAGTGCTAGAGGGACTTTTTCTCATGAGCAGTTCTTC.

The V and J genes are TRBV13 and TRBJ1-3, with a possible D match to TRBD1 (6 bases). The V end was cut by 5 bases, the J end by 0 bases, with 11 bases between. This CDR3 is 15 amino acids long. CDR1 and CDR2 from the germline V gene are PRHDT and FYEKMQ (reference sequence). CDR3 protein: CASSPRTASGNTIYF. CDR3 coding DNA: TGTGCCAGCAGCCCCCGGACAGCCTCTGGAAACACCATATATTTT.

This clonotype was seen repeatedly, ten times or more. The rearrangement links TRBV5-6 to TRBJ1-6; perhaps TRBD1 as D (6 bases). CDR1 and CDR2 from the germline V gene are SGHDT and YYEEEE. The V gene lost 4 bases and the J gene lost 6 bases, with 14 bases spanning the gap. There are 15 residues in the CDR3. The DNA of the CDR3 is TGTGCCAGCAGCGCGCCTGGACAGTTTAATTCACCCCTCCACTTT. Amino acid sequence: CASSAPGQFNSPLHF. The variable domain in full, completed from reference TRBV5-6 and TRBJ1-6, reads DAGVTQSPTHLIKTRGQQVTLRCSPKSGHDTVSWYQQALGQGPQFIFQYYEEEERQRGNFPDRFSGHQFPNYSSELNVNALLLGDSALYLCASSAPGQFNSPLHFGNGTRLTVT.

In its sample, this clonotype was seen many times. The chain has TRBV7-4 and TRBJ1-1; D unresolved. This CDR3 has 14 residues. Germline V gene lookup returns CDR1 SGHVT and CDR2 SQSDAQ. V lost 4 bases and J lost 0, with 9 bases in between. DNA for the CDR3: TGTGCCAGCAGCTCAACAGACTTGAACACTGAAGCTTTCTTT. It specifies CASSSTDLNTEAFF.

For this clonotype: This may stem from a read error, because a much larger clone lies one nucleotide away. The chain joins TRBV7-4 to TRBJ1-4; D is perhaps TRBD1 (5 bases). Germline values: CDR1 SGHVT, CDR2 SQSDAQ. CDR3 size: 14 residues. CDR3 region: CASSLGGRNGKLFF. The CDR3 DNA reads as TGTGCCAGCAGCTTAGGGGGCAGAAATGGAAAACTGTTTTTT.

This clonotype turned up a few times. The V and J genes are TRBV7-6 and TRBJ2-2; 10 bases agree with TRBD2. CDR1 SGHVS and CDR2 FNYEAQ come from the germline V gene. The CDR3 is made up of 18 amino acids. J gave up 4 bases and V 4 bases, and 12 bases lay outside the gene matches. CDR3 in DNA: TGTGCCAGCAGCTCAAGGACTAGCGGTGCTCGGGGCACCGGGGAGCTGTTTTTT. Encoded protein: CASSSRTSGARGTGELFF.

This clonotype has a count of ten or more. The rearrangement uses TRBV7-2 and TRBJ1-5, with 8 bases aligning to TRBD1. The germline CDR1 and CDR2 sequences are SGHTA and FQGNSA. V shed 1 base and J 1 base; nucleotides not matched to a gene: 6. This CDR3 contains 17 residues. The DNA of the CDR3 is TGTGCCAGCAGCTTAGAAGGGGCAGGGGGCAGCAATCAGCCCCAGCATTTT. As protein: CASSLEGAGGSNQPQHF.

Concerning this clonotype itself: A much bigger clone sits one base away, suggesting this may be a read error. The CDR3 protein is CVSSRRPLAGGGDTQYF. DNA for the CDR3: TGTGTCAGCAGCCGCCGACCACTAGCGGGGGGCGGGGATACGCAGTATTTT. The chain couples TRBV4-1 to TRBJ2-3, with TRBD2 matching over 12 bases. Germline V gene data show CDR1 as MGHRA and CDR2 as YSYEKL. The CDR3 is made up of 17 amino acids.

This clonotype has ten or more counts. V and J are TRBV7-2 and TRBJ1-5; 7 bases fit TRBD1. CDR1 and CDR2 from the germline V gene are SGHTA and FQGNSA. The CDR3 extends over 15 amino acids. The trim removed 5 bases at V and 1 base at J, leaving 5 bases unmatched. The CDR3 bases are TGTGCCAGCAGCCAACAGGGGACCAGCAATCAGCCCCAGCATTTT. It encodes CASSQQGTSNQPQHF.

At least ten counts were recorded for this clonotype. The rearrangement joins TRBV7-2 to TRBJ2-7, with 11 bases aligning to TRBD2. The CDR3 is 15 residues long. V dropped 6 bases and J dropped 1; count of bases not matched to a gene: 5. Looked up from germline, CDR1 is SGHTA and CDR2 is FQGNSA. This CDR3 is CASRNWTSGSYEQYF. The CDR3 coding sequence is TGTGCCAGCAGGAATTGGACTAGCGGGTCCTACGAGCAGTACTTC.